This T cell receptor (beta chain) was profiled in a study of T cells in localized non-small cell lung cancer. Sequencing was performed with immunoSEQ multiplex PCR; in TCRdb, only in-frame clones are kept and a portion is missing. The data hold a few thousand clones, with more than 25% observed a single time. By its share, this clone is medium-sized. The CDR3 loop spans 16 amino acids. Germline V CDR1 and CDR2: SGHNT, YENEEA. V trimming: 3 bases; J trimming: 7 bases; junction bases outside the gene matches: 9. The sequenced sample was normal lung tissue next to the tumor, obtained before any cancer treatment. The TCR was taken from a man between 35 and 75 years old with stage III lung adenocarcinoma. The chain carries TRBV11-3 and TRBJ2-1; 10 bases are shared with TRBD2. CDR3 residues: CASSLAGASGSNEQFF. In DNA, the CDR3 is TGTGCCAGCAGCTTGGCCGGGGCTAGCGGGAGTAATGAGCAGTTCTTC.